This T cell receptor (beta chain) comes out of a study of blood T cell repertoires in COVID-19. The overall study: COVID-19 samples from acute and convalescent phases originated in the United States, Italy and Spain. Sources were T cells, B-cell-depleted T cells, or PBMCs; the material itself was cDNA or gDNA.

Participant-given clinical history determined each cohort assignment. Sequencing used immunoSEQ multiplex PCR; TCRdb keeps in-frame clones, though not all of them. The sample holds 250,000 to 300,000 clones, around 80% seen once. V was cut by 7 bases and J by 0 bases, with 16 bases left in between. There are 16 residues in the CDR3. CDR1 LNHDA and CDR2 SQIVND come from the germline V gene (reference sequence). This receptor was obtained from a young man with acute COVID-19. The V call is TRBV19, the J call TRBJ1-5, with D possibly TRBD1 on 6 matching bases. What was sequenced was PBMCs or T cells enriched from blood (not recorded which). CDR3 sequence reads: CASTSKTGFSNQPQHF. The CDR3 DNA reads TGTGCCAGTACCTCCAAGACAGGATTTAGCAATCAGCCCCAGCATTTT.